The sequence of this TCR beta chain was determined in a study of patients and donors after allogeneic stem cell transplantation. Trimming removed 0 bases at V and 2 bases at J, with 14 bases between. Germline CDR1 is PRHDT and CDR2 is FYEKMQ (reference sequence). CDR3 length: 17 amino acids. Via MiXCR, TCRdb re-called the RT-PCR reads, giving one row per CDR3 protein. Of about 150,000 distinct CDR3 sequences listed, about 40% are singletons. This clonotype has a handful of counts. This sequence originates from a human donor who was either an allogeneic HSCT recipient or a stem cell or donor lymphocyte infusion donor (not recorded which). It is not recorded whose cells these are; they may come from a transplant donor. This rearrangement joins TRBV13 to TRBJ2-1; D assignment may be TRBD1 or TRBD2 (6 bases each). The sequenced sample was blood, either unsorted or a sorted T cell fraction (not recorded which). CDR3 DNA sequence: TGTGCCAGCAGCTTAGGCCTAGAGGGGGAGGCCTACAATGAGCAGTTCTTC. Translated: CASSLGLEGEAYNEQFF.